Given below is one T cell receptor (beta chain) in context. Its target is unknown. The length of the CDR3 is 14 residues. The germline gives CDR1 MNHEY, CDR2 SVGAGI. Deletions cut 7 bases from V and 11 bases from J, with 21 bases between. Repertoires were generated with immunoSEQ multiplex PCR, while TCRdb's copy carries only in-frame clones and drops some. The table has over 150,000 clones, roughly nine tenths seen once. This sample is drawn from a study of T cell responses to AZD1222 COVID-19 vaccine. Study findings and constraints: Epitopes outside B.1.351 and B.1.1.7 mutated regions reportedly drew nearly half of spike TCRs. White British people made up most donors, females outnumbered males, and clonal diversity was possibly underestimated. The number of AZD1222 recipients seropositive at baseline was only 5 to 7. The study sampled repertoires only after the peak T cell response.

The rearrangement joins TRBV6-5 to TRBJ1-5; no clear D gene. This specimen was peripheral blood, taken 28 days after the second AZD1222 dose. This clonotype was obtained from an adult who received the AZD1222 COVID-19 vaccine. The CDR3 spells CASTSGSDGRSQHF. The CDR3 region has the DNA TGTGCCAGCACTTCGGGCTCCGACGGCCGGTCCCAGCATTTT.